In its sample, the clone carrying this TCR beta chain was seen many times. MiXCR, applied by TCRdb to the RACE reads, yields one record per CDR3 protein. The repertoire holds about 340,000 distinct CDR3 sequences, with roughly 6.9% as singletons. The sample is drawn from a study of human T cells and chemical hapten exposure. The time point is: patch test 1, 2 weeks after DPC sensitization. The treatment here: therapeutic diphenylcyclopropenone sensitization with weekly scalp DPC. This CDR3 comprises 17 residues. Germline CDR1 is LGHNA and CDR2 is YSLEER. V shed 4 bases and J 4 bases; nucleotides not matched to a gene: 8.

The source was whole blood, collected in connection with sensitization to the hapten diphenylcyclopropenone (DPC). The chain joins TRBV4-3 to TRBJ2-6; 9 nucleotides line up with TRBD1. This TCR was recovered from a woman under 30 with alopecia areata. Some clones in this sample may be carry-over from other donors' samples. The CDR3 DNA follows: TGCGCCAGCAGCCCGTCGGGACAGGGTACGGGGGCCAACGTCCTGACTTTC. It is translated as CASSPSGQGTGANVLTF.